These T cell receptor beta chains were read from a single sample in a study of cytomegalovirus exposure and HLA in healthy donors. Sequencing used immunoSEQ multiplex PCR; TCRdb keeps in-frame clones, though not all of them. Of over 100,000 clones listed, approximately 92% are singletons. The source material was PBMCs. The receptors come from a woman aged 18-29 years in good health and CMV-seronegative. The CDR3 runs from the conserved cysteine through the conserved F or W. Each record gives: V gene, D gene, J gene, clone size, CDR3 DNA, CDR3 protein. A D gene is named only where the DNA matches it firmly. Clone size is not always given. Where it is, it says once, few, many or a class for expanded clones.

TRBV29-1	-	TRBJ1-5	-	TGCAGCGTTGAAGCCCAGGGCCCCAATAAGCCCCAGCATTTT	CSVEAQGPNKPQHF
TRBV6-1	TRBD1	TRBJ1-1	-	TGTGCCAGCATAGACAGGGTTGTAAGGACTGAAGCTTTCTTT	CASIDRVVRTEAFF
TRBV4-2	-	TRBJ2-4	-	TGTGCCAGCAGCCGAGGGGGAGCGGGGTATCTAGCCAAAAACATTCAGTACTTC	CASSRGGAGYLAKNIQYF
TRBV5-4	-	TRBJ2-7	-	TGTGCCAGCAGCTTTGGGGCGTCCTACGAGCAGTACTTC	CASSFGASYEQYF
TRBV6-6	TRBD1	TRBJ1-2	-	TGTGCCAGCGCCCGGGACAGGGTCTATGGCTACACCTTC	CASARDRVYGYTF
TRBV5-1	TRBD1	TRBJ2-3	-	TGCGCCAGCAGCCCGGGACAGGGTTCTTCAGATACGCAGTATTTT	CASSPGQGSSDTQYF
TRBV10-3	TRBD1	TRBJ2-5	-	TGTGCCAGCCGACAGGGCAAAGAGACCCAGTACTTC	CASRQGKETQYF
TRBV10-2	-	TRBJ2-3	-	TGCGCCAGCAGTGAGCCGCCAGCAGGGGATAGAGATACGCAGTATTTT	CASSEPPAGDRDTQYF
TRBV5-4	TRBD1	TRBJ2-3	-	TGTGCCAGCAGGTCGGGACAGGGCCCAGATACGCAGTATTTT	CASRSGQGPDTQYF
TRBV9	TRBD1	TRBJ2-7	-	TGTGCCAGCAGCGTCGGGGGACAGGGGAGGAACGAGCAGTACTTC	CASSVGGQGRNEQYF
TRBV15	-	TRBJ2-1	-	TGTGCCACCAGCAGAGAAGCGGGACATCATGAGCAGTTCTTC	CATSREAGHHEQFF
TRBV5-1	TRBD2	TRBJ2-1	-	TGCGCCAGCAGCTATTCGGGTAGCGGGTATCTCAATGAGCAGTTCTTC	CASSYSGSGYLNEQFF
TRBV2	TRBD2	TRBJ2-3	-	TGTGCCACCGGGGGTCGCTCAGCGGGGGGCACAGATACGCAGTATTTT	CATGGRSAGGTDTQYF
TRBV5-4	TRBD2	TRBJ2-5	-	TGTGCCAGCAGGCGGCTAGCGGGGGGTAAAGCAGGAGAGACCCAGTACTTC	CASRRLAGGKAGETQYF
TRBV6-1	TRBD2	TRBJ2-7	-	TGTGCCAGCAAACGGTCACTAGCGGGGGCCTACGAGCAGTACTTC	CASKRSLAGAYEQYF
TRBV19	TRBD2	TRBJ2-1	-	TGTGCCAGTAGTACGTCCGGACTAGCGGGGGGCCAACCCCTAATCTACAATGAGCAGTTCTTC	CASSTSGLAGGQPLIYNEQFF
TRBV6-5	TRBD2	TRBJ2-7	-	TGTGCCACTGGAGGGGACTACTCCTACGAGCAGTACTTC	CATGGDYSYEQYF
TRBV10-1	TRBD1	TRBJ2-7	-	TGCGCCAGCAGATCTACAGGGGGTAACGAGCAGTACTTC	CASRSTGGNEQYF
TRBV5-6	-	TRBJ1-5	-	TGTGCCAGCAGCTTGGGTTCGGGTCAGCCCCAGCATTTT	CASSLGSGQPQHF
TRBV7-6	-	TRBJ2-2	-	TGTGCCAGCAGCCCGGGCACCGGGGAGCTGTTTTTT	CASSPGTGELFF
TRBV5-1	TRBD1	TRBJ2-5	-	TGCGCCAGCGGACAGGCCGAAGAGACCCAGTACTTC	CASGQAEETQYF
TRBV11-3	-	TRBJ1-3	-	TGTGCCATCAACCTAGAGGGGGGGGAGGTTTGGTGGAACACCATATATTTT	CAINLEGGEVWWNTIYF
TRBV9	TRBD1	TRBJ1-2	-	TGTGCCAGCAGCGGACAGGGACGTTATGGCTACACCTTC	CASSGQGRYGYTF
TRBV15	-	TRBJ2-5	once	TGTGCCACCAGCAGATATAAGGGACACCTCCAAGAGACCCAGTACTTC	CATSRYKGHLQETQYF
TRBV21-1	-	TRBJ2-3	-	TGTGCCAGCATCGCAACGCGGGGGGGGCATACGCAGTATTTT	CASIATRGGHTQYF
TRBV15	TRBD2	TRBJ2-2	many	TGTGCCACCAGCAGAGATAGGCTAGCGGGGGGCACCGGGGAGCTGTTTTTT	CATSRDRLAGGTGELFF
TRBV7-3	-	TRBJ2-3	-	TGTGCCAGCAGCTTAACGTACACAGATACGCAGTATTTT	CASSLTYTDTQYF
TRBV2	TRBD2	TRBJ2-7	-	TGTGCCAGCCTCGGGCAAGGGGAGGGCTCCTACGAGCAGTACTTC	CASLGQGEGSYEQYF
TRBV6-5	TRBD1	TRBJ2-2	-	TGTGCCAGCAGGCCCGGGACAGTAGGAGCCGGGGAGCTGTTTTTT	CASRPGTVGAGELFF
TRBV9	-	TRBJ1-5	-	TGTGCCAGCAGCGTACCCCGATGGTCTAGTTCTAGCAATCAGCCCCAGCATTTT	CASSVPRWSSSSNQPQHF
TRBV7-9	TRBD1	TRBJ2-2	-	TGTGCCAGCAGGCCGGGACAGGGGGGGACCGGGGAGCTGTTTTTT	CASRPGQGGTGELFF
TRBV9	TRBD1	TRBJ1-2	-	TGTGCCAGCAGCGCAACCCGGGGGGGACAGAGGACCAACTATGGCTACACCTTC	CASSATRGGQRTNYGYTF
TRBV6-5	TRBD1	TRBJ1-1	few	TGTGCCAGCAGCTGGACAGGGAGGACTGAAGCTTTCTTT	CASSWTGRTEAFF
TRBV7-6	TRBD2	TRBJ2-7	-	TGTGCCAGCAGCTTGTCTAGCGGGGGTTACGAGCAGTACTTC	CASSLSSGGYEQYF
TRBV2	-	TRBJ2-3	-	TGTGCCAGGCGACTGGCAGATACGCAGTATTTT	CARRLADTQYF